One and the same sample provided the 4 T cell receptor beta chains below, sequenced in a study of T cell repertoires in cytomegalovirus infection. TCRdb re-analysed the reads in MiXCR, keeping a single row per CDR3 protein. The repertoire holds roughly 100,000 distinct CDR3 sequences, with approximately 15% as singletons. The specimen was PBMCs. These receptors were collected from a human donor in good health (CMV status not recorded). Some clones in this sample may be carry-over from other donors' samples.

The rearrangement links TRBV12-3 or TRBV12-4 to TRBJ2-7; D unclear. The CDR3 loop spans 13 amino acids. V lost 3 bases to trimming and J lost 1 base, with 7 bases between them. CDR3 region: CASSLDGSYEQYF. The CDR3 DNA is TGTGCCAGCAGTTTGGACGGTTCCTACGAGCAGTACTTC.

V gene TRBV5-1 combines with J gene TRBJ1-4; no clear D gene. The CDR3 length is 15 residues. Trimming cost V 4 bases and J 8 bases, with 18 bases left between them. Germline V lookup: CDR1 SGHRS, CDR2 YFSETQ. Here the CDR3 DNA reads TGCGCCAGCAGCCTGGAAGGAGGCAGCCGAGAAAAACTGTTTTTT. Its translation is CASSLEGGSREKLFF.

Only a few counts were recorded for this clonotype. The chain employs TRBV10-3 and TRBJ2-7, with 12 bases that match TRBD1. Germline V lookup: CDR1 ENHRY, CDR2 SYGVKD. V trimming: 3 bases; J trimming: 7 bases; junction bases outside the gene matches: 10. The CDR3 extends over 16 amino acids. CDR3 loop: CAISDPRDRGREEQYF. CDR3 DNA: TGTGCCATCAGTGATCCAAGGGACAGGGGGCGTGAAGAGCAGTACTTC.

This clonotype has a handful of counts. V gene TRBV29-1 combines with J gene TRBJ2-6; D is uncertain. Germline CDR1 and CDR2: SQVTM and ANQGSEA. Trimming took off 7 bases at V and 0 bases at J, with 7 bases between the two ends. The CDR3 runs 13 residues. The CDR3 nucleotides read TGCAGCGGGCTAGTCTCTGGGGCCAACGTCCTGACTTTC. Its protein product is CSGLVSGANVLTF.